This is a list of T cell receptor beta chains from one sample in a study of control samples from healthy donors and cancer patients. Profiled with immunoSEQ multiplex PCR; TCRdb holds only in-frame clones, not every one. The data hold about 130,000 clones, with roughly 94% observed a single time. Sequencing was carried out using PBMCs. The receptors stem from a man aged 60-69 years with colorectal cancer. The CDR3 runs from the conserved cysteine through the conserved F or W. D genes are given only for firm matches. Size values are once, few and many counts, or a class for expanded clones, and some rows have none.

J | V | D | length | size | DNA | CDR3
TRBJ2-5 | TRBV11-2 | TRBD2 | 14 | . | TGTGCCAGCAGATCTCTAGCGGTCCAAGAGACCCAGTACTTC | CASRSLAVQETQYF
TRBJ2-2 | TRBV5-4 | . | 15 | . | TGTGCCAGCAGCTTCGAGACAGTAGTCACCGGGGAGCTGTTTTTT | CASSFETVVTGELFF
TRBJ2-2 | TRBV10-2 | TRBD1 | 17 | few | TGCGCCAGCAGTGCAGGGACAGACGTAGCGAACACCGGGGAGCTGTTTTTT | CASSAGTDVANTGELFF
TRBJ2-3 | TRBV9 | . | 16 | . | TGTGCCAGCAGCGGTGGAACGTCAGACTACACAGATACGCAGTATTTT | CASSGGTSDYTDTQYF
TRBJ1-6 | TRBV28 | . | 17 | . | TGTGCCAGCAGTTTATCCCCAGATACCTCCTATAATTCACCCCTCCACTTT | CASSLSPDTSYNSPLHF
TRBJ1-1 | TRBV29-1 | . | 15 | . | TGCAGCGTTGAGGGGGTCGACAGTATGAACACTGAAGCTTTCTTT | CSVEGVDSMNTEAFF
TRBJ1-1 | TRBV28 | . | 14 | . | TGTGCCAGCACTCCCCGAGGTCAGAACACTGAAGCTTTCTTT | CASTPRGQNTEAFF
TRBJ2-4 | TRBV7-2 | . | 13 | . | TGTGCCAGCAGCGTCCGGGGCCAAAACATTCAGTACTTC | CASSVRGQNIQYF
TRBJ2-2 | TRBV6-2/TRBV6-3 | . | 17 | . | TGTGCCAGCAGTTACTTCAGACAGGTTGGGGGCACCGGGGAGCTGTTTTTT | CASSYFRQVGGTGELFF
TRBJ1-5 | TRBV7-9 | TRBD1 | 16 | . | TGTGCCAGCAGCTCGGGACAGGGAAGGGACAATCAGCCCCAGCATTTT | CASSSGQGRDNQPQHF
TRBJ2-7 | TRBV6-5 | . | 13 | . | TGTGCCAGCAACCCGAACAGGGACTACGAGCAGTACTTC | CASNPNRDYEQYF
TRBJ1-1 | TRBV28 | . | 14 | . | TGTGCCAGCAGTTTAGGGAGTAAGGGACCTGAAGCTTTCTTT | CASSLGSKGPEAFF
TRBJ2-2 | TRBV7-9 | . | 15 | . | TGTGCCAGCAGCTTAACAGGCGTCGCGCCCGGGGAGCTGTTTTTT | CASSLTGVAPGELFF
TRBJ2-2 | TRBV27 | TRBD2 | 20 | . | TGTGCCAGCACCCTTGACCCCCCGGGACTAGCGGGGGGAGGAACCGGGGAGCTGTTTTTT | CASTLDPPGLAGGGTGELFF
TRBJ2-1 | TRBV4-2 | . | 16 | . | TGTGCCAGCAGCCAAGATATAACAGGCTCCTACAATGAGCAGTTCTTC | CASSQDITGSYNEQFF
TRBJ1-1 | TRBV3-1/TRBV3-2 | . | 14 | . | TGTGCCAGCAGCCAAGGGGGGGGGAACACTGAAGCTTTCTTT | CASSQGGGNTEAFF
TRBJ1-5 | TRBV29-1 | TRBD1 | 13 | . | TGCAGCGTTGGGGACAGTTCTAACCAGCCCCAGCATTTT | CSVGDSSNQPQHF
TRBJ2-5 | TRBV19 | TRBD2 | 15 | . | TGTGCCAGTAGTAGACTAGCGGGGGGGCAAGAGACCCAGTACTTC | CASSRLAGGQETQYF
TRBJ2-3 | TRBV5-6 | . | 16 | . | TGTGCCAGCAGCTTGGTTGTGGGGGGGCCCACAGATACGCAGTATTTT | CASSLVVGGPTDTQYF
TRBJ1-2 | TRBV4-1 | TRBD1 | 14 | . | TGCGCCAGCAGCCAAGAAGGGACAGTCTATGGCTACACCTTC | CASSQEGTVYGYTF
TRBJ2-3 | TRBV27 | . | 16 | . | TGTGCCAGCAGGGAAGGGGCCTTCTACAGCACAGATACGCAGTATTTT | CASREGAFYSTDTQYF
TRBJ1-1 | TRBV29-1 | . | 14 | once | TGCAGCGTCGAAATAACGGACACGAACACTGAAGCTTTCTTT | CSVEITDTNTEAFF
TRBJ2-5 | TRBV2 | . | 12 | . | TGTGCCAGCATAGCCGGCGGGGAGACCCAGTACTTC | CASIAGGETQYF
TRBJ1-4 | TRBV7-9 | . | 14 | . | TGTGCCAGCAGCTTGACAGTTTATAATGAAAAACTGTTTTTT | CASSLTVYNEKLFF
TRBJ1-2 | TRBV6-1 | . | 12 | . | TGTGCCAGCAGTGAATTGAGCTATGGCTACACCTTC | CASSELSYGYTF
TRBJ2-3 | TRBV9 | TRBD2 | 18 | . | TGTGCCAGCAGCGTAGGGGCTAGCGGGGGGTTGGGCACAGATACGCAGTATTTT | CASSVGASGGLGTDTQYF
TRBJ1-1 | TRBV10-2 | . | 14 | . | TGCGCCAGCACCTCTACAGGGCCGAACACTGAAGCTTTCTTT | CASTSTGPNTEAFF
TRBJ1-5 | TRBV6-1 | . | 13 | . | TGTGCCAGCAGTGAACAAGAAAATCAGCCCCAGCATTTT | CASSEQENQPQHF
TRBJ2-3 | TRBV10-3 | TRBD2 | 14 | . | TGTGCCATCAGTGGGACTAGCGAAGAAGGTACGCAGTATTTT | CAISGTSEEGTQYF
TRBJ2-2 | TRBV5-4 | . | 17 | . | TGTGCCAGCAGCTTGGGTTGGGAATACGCGAACACCGGGGAGCTGTTTTTT | CASSLGWEYANTGELFF
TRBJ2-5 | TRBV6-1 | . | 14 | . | TGTGCCAGCAGTGAACTAGCCTACCAAGAGACCCAGTACTTC | CASSELAYQETQYF
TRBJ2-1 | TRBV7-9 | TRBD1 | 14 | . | TGTGCCAGCAGGCGTGGGACAGGTTGGAATGAGCAGTTCTTC | CASRRGTGWNEQFF
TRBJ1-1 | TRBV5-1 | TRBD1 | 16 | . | TGCGCCAGCAGCTTTCAAACAGGGGGCTCGAGCACTGAAGCTTTCTTT | CASSFQTGGSSTEAFF
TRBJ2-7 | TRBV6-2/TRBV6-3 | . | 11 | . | TGTGCCAGCAGCCCCCTCTACGAGCAGTACTTC | CASSPLYEQYF
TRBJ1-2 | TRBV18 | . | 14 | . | TGTGCCAGCTCACCCGGAGCAGGCGTCTATGGCTACACCTTC | CASSPGAGVYGYTF
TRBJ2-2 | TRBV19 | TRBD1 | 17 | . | TGTGCCAGTAGTATGGCGGCCGGGACAGGGGGATTCGGGGAGCTGTTTTTT | CASSMAAGTGGFGELFF
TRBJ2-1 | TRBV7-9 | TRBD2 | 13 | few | TGTGCCAGCAGCCCGTGGGGGGGCAATGAGCAGTTCTTC | CASSPWGGNEQFF
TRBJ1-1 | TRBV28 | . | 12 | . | TGTGCCAGCAGCTCGGACCCCCTTGAAGCTTTCTTT | CASSSDPLEAFF
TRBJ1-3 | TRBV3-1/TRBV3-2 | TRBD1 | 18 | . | TGTGCCAGCAGCCGTAAGGGGGCAGGGACGTCCTCTGGAAACACCATATATTTT | CASSRKGAGTSSGNTIYF
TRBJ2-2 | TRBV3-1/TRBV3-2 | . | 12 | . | TGTGCCAGCAGCTTTAAGACCGGGGAGCTGTTTTTT | CASSFKTGELFF
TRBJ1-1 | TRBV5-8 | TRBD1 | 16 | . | TGTGCCAGCAGCCCCCGGACAGGGCAGGGATACACTGAAGCTTTCTTT | CASSPRTGQGYTEAFF
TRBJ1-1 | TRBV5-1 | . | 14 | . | TGCGCCAGCAGCTTGGGTGAAGTAAACATTGAAGCTTTCTTT | CASSLGEVNIEAFF
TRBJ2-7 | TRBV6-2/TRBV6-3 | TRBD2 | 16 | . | TGTGCCAGCAGTCGGGGACTAGCGGACCTCTCCTACGAGCAGTACTTC | CASSRGLADLSYEQYF
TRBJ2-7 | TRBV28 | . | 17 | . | TGTGCCAGCAGTTTAGGCCCCCCCTCGGGGTACTCCTACGAGCAGTACTTC | CASSLGPPSGYSYEQYF
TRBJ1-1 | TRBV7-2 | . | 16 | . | TGTGCCAGCAATCCCCGTGGGGGATCCTGGAACACTGAAGCTTTCTTT | CASNPRGGSWNTEAFF
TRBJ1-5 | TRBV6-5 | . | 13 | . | TGTGCCAGCAGTTACGGTGGTAGTCAGCCCCAGCATTTT | CASSYGGSQPQHF
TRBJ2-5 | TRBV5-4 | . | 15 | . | TGTGCCAGCAGCCCCTATACTGCGGCCCCCAGGGCCCAGTACTTC | CASSPYTAAPRAQYF
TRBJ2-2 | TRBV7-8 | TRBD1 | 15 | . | TGTGCCAGCAGCGGCGACAGGGTGGGCACCGGGGAGCTGTTTTTT | CASSGDRVGTGELFF
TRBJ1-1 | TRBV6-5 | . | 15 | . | TGTGCCAGCAGTTACTCTGCAGCAATGAACACTGAAGCTTTCTTT | CASSYSAAMNTEAFF
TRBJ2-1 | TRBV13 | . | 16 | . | TGTGCCAGCAGCCCCAGTTTCCGGGCTGGGAACAATGAGCAGTTCTTC | CASSPSFRAGNNEQFF
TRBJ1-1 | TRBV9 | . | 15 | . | TGTGCCAGCAGCGTAGATTTAGTCATGAACACTGAAGCTTTCTTT | CASSVDLVMNTEAFF